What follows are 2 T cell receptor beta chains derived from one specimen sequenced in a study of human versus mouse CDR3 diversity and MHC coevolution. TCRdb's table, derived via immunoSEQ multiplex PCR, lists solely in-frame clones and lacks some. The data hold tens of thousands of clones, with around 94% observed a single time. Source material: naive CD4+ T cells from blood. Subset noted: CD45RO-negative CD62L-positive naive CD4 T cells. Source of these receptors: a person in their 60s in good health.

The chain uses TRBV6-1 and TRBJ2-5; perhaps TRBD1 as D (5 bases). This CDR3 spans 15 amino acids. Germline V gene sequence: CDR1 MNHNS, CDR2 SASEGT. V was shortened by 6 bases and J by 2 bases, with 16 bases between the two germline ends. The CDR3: CASRPMTVIQETQYF. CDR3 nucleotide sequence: TGTGCCAGCAGACCTATGACAGTGATTCAAGAGACCCAGTACTTC.

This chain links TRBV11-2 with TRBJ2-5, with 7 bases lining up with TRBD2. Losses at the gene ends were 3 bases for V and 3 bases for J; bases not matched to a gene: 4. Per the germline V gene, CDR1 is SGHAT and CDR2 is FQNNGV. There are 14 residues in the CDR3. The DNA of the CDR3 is TGTGCCAGCAGCTTCACCGGGACTAAAGAGACCCAGTACTTC. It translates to CASSFTGTKETQYF.